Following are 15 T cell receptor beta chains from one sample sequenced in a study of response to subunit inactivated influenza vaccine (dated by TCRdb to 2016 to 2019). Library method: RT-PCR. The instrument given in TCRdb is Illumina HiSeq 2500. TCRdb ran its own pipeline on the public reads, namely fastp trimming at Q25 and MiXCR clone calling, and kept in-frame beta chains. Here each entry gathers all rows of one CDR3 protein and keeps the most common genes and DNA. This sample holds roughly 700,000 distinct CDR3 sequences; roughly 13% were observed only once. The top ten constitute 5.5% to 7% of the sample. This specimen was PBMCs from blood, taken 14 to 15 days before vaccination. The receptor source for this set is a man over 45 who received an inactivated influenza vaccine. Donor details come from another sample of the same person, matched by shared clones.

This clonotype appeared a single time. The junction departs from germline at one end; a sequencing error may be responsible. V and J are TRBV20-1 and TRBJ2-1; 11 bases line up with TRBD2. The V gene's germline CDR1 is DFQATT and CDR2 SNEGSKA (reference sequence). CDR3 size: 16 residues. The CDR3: CCARSRTSGPRDEQFF. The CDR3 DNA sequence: TGCTGTGCTAGATCCCGGACTAGCGGGCCAAGGGATGAGCAGTTCTTC.

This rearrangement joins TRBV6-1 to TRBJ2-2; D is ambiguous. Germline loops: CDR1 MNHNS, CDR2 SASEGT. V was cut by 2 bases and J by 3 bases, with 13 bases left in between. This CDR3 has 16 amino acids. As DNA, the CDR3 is TGTGCCAGCAGTGAATCTCGGGTATTCGACACCGGGGAGCTGTTTTTT. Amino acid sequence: CASSESRVFDTGELFF.

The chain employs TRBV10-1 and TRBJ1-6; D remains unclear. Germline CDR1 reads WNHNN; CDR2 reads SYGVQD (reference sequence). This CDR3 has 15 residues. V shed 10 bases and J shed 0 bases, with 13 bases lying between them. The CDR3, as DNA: TGCGCCACTTCCCTCGGGAACTCCTATAATTCACCCCTCCACTTT. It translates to CATSLGNSYNSPLHF.

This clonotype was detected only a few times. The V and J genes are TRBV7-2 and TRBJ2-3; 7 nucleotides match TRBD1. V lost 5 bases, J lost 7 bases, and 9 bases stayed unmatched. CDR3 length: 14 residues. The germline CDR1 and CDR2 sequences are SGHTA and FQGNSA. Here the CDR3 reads CASSMGQPRNTQYF. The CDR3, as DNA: TGTGCCAGCAGCATGGGACAGCCGAGGAATACGCAGTATTTT.

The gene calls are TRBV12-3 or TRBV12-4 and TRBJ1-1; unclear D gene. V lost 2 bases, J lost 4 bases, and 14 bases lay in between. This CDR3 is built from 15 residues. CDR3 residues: CASSLSTGFATEAFF. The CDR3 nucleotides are TGTGCCAGCAGTTTAAGTACGGGGTTCGCCACTGAAGCTTTCTTT.

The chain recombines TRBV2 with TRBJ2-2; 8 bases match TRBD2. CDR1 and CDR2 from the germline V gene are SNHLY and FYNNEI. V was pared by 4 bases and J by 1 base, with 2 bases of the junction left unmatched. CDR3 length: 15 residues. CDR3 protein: CASSVTSGNTGELFF. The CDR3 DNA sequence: TGTGCCAGCAGTGTCACTAGCGGGAACACCGGGGAGCTGTTTTTT.

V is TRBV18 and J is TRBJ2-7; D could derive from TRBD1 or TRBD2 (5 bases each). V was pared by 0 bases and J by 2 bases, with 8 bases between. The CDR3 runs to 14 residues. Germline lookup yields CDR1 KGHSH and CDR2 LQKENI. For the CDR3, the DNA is TGTGCCAGCTCACCACCGAGGGGTACCTACGAGCAGTACTTC. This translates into CASSPPRGTYEQYF.

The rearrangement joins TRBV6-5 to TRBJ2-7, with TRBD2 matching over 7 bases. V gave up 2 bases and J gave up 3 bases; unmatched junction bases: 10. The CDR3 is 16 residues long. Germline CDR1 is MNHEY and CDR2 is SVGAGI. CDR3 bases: TGTGCCAGCAGTTACGGGAAGGGTGGGGGGGGCTACGAGCAGTACTTC. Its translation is CASSYGKGGGGYEQYF.

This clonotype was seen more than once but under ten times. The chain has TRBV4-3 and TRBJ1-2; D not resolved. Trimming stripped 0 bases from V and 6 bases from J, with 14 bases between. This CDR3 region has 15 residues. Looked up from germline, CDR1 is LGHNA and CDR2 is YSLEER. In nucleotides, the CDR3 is TGCGCCAGCAGCCAAGATGGTCGTGGTCAAGATGGCTACACCTTC. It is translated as CASSQDGRGQDGYTF.

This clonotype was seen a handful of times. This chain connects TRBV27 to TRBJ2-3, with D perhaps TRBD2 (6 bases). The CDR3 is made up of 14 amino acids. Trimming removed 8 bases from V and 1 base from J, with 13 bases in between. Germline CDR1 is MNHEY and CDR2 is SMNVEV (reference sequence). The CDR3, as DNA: TGTGCCAGCGGCCTATGGGGGGGCACAGATACGCAGTATTTT. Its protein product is CASGLWGGTDTQYF.

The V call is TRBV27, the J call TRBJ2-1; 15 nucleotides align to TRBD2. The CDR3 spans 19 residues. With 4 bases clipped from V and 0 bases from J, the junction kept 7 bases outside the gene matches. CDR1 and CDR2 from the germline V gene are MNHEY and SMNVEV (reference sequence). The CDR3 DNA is TGTGCCAGCAGTTCGGGACTAGCGGGAGGCCACTTCTCCTACAATGAGCAGTTCTTC. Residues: CASSSGLAGGHFSYNEQFF.

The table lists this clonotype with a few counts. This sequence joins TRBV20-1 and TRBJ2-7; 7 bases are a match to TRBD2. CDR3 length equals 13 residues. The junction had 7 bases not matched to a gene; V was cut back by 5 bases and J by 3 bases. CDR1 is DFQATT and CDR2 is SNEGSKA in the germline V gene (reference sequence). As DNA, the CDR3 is TGCAGTGCTGCGCCGGGACTACTCTACGAGCAGTACTTC. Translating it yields CSAAPGLLYEQYF.

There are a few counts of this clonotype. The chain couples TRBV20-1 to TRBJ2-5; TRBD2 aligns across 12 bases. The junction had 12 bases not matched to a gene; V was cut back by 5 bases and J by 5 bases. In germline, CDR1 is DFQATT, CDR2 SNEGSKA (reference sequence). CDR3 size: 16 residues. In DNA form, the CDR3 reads TGCAGTGCTGTAGGGACTAGCGGGTACGCCGCGGAGACCCAGTACTTC. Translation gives CSAVGTSGYAAETQYF.

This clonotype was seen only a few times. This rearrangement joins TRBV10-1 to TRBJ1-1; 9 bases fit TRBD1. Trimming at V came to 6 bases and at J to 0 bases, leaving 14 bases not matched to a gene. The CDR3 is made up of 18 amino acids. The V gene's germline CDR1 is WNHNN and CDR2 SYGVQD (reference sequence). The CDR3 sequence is CASRGEPGQGGMNTEAFF. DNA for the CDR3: TGCGCCAGCAGGGGAGAACCGGGACAGGGAGGGATGAACACTGAAGCTTTCTTT.

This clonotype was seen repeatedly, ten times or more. CDR3 sequence (DNA): TGCGCCAGCAGCCAAGTGGGTAACGCAGATACGCAGTATTTT. Its translation is CASSQVGNADTQYF. The chain has TRBV4-1 and TRBJ2-3, with D unresolved. V lost 1 base and J lost 4, with 9 bases in between. CDR1 is MGHRA, CDR2 YSYEKL, per germline. The CDR3 totals 14 residues.